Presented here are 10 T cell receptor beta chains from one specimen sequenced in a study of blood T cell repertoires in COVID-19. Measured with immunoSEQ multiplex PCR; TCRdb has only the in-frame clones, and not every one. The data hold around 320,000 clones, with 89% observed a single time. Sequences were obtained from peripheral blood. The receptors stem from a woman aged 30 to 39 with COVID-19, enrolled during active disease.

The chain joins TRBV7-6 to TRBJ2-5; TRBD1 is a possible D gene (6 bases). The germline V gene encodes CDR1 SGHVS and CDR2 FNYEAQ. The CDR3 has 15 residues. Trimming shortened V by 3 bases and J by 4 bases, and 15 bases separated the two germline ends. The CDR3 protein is CASSLGATIPETQYF. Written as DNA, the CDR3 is TGTGCCAGCAGCTTGGGGGCCACGATCCCAGAGACCCAGTACTTC.

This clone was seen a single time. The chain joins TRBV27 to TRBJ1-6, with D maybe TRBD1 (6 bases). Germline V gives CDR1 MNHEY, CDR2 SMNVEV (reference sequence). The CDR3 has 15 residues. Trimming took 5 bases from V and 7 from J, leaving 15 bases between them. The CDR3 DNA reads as TGTGCCAGCAGTATCAGGGGCCTGGGGAATTCACCCCTCCACTTT. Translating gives CASSIRGLGNSPLHF.

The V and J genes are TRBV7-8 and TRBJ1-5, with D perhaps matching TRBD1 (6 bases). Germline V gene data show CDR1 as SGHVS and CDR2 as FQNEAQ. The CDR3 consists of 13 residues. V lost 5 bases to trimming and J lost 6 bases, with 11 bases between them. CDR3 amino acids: CASSQQGGQPQHF. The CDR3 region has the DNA TGTGCCAGCAGCCAACAGGGTGGTCAGCCCCAGCATTTT. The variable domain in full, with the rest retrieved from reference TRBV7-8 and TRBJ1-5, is GAGVSQSPRYKVAKRGQDVALRCDPISGHVSLFWYQQALGQGPEFLTYFQNEAQLDKSGLPSDRFFAERPEGSVSTLKIQRTQQEDSAVYLCASSQQGGQPQHFGDGTRLSIL.

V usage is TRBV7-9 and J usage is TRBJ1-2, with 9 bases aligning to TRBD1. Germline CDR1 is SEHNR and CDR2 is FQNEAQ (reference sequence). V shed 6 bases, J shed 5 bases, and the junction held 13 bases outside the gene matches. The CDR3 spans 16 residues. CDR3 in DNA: TGTGCCAGCAGTTCCCCGGGACAGGGTGCCTTTTATGGCTACACCTTC. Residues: CASSSPGQGAFYGYTF.

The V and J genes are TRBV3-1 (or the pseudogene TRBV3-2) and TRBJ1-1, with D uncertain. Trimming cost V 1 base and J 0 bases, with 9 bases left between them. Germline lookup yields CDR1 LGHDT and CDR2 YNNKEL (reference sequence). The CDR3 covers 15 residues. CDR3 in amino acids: CASSQGEAMNTEAFF. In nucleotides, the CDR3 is TGTGCCAGCAGCCAAGGAGAGGCAATGAACACTGAAGCTTTCTTT.

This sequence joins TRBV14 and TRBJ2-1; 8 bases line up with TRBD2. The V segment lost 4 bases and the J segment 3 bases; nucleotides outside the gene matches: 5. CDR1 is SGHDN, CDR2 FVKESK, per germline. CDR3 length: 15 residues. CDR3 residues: CASSRPGGNYNEQFF. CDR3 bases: TGTGCCAGCAGCCGGCCGGGGGGGAACTACAATGAGCAGTTCTTC.

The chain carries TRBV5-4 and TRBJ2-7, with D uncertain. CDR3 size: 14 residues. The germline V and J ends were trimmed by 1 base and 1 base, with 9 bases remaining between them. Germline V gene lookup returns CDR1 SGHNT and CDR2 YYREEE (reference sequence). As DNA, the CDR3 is TGTGCCAGCAGCTTGAGCTGGGCGTCCTACGAGCAGTACTTC. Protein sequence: CASSLSWASYEQYF. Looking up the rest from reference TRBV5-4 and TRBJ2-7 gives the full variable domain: ETGVTQSPTHLIKTRGQQVTLRCSSQSGHNTVSWYQQALGQGPQFIFQYYREEENGRGNFPPRFSGLQFPNYSSELNVNALELDDSALYLCASSLSWASYEQYFGPGTRLTVT.

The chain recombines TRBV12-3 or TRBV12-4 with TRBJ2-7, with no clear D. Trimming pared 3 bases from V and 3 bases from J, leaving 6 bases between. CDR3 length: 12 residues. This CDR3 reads CASSFRYYEQYF. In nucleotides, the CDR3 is TGTGCCAGCAGTTTTCGGTACTACGAGCAGTACTTC.

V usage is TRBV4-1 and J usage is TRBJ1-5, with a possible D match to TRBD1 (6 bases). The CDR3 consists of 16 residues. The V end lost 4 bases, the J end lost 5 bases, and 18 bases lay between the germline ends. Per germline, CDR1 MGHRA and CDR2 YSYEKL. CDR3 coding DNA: TGCGCCAGCAGCCGCCTTGTGGGGGCCGGCTATCAGCCCCAGCATTTT. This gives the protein CASSRLVGAGYQPQHF.

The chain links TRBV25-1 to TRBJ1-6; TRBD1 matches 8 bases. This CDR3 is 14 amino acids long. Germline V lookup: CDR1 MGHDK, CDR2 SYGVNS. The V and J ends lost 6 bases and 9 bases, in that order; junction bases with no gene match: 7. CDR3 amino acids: CASSQQGVSSPLHF. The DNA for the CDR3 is TGTGCCAGCAGCCAACAGGGGGTTAGTTCACCCCTCCACTTT.